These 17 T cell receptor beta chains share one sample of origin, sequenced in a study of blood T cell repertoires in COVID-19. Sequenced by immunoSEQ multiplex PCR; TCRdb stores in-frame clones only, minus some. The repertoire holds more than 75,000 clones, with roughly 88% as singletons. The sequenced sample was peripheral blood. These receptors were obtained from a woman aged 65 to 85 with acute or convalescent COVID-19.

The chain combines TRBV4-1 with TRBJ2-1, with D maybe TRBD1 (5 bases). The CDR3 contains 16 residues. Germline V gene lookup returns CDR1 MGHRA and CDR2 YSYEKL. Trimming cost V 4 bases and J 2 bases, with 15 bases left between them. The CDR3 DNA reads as TGCGCCAGCAGCCCATTATCTGGGGCCCCCTACAATGAGCAGTTCTTC. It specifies CASSPLSGAPYNEQFF.

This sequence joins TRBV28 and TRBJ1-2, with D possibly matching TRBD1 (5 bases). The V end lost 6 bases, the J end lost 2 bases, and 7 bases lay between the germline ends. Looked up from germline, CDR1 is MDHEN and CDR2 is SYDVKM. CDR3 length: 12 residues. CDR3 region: CASRPGNYGYTF. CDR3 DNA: TGTGCCAGCAGACCAGGGAACTATGGCTACACCTTC.

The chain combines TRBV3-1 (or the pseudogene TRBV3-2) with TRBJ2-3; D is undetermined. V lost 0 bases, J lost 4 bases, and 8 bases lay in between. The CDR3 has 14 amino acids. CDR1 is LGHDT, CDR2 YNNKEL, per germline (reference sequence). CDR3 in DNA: TGTGCCAGCAGCCAAGAGGGCAGGTCAGATACGCAGTATTTT. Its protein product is CASSQEGRSDTQYF.

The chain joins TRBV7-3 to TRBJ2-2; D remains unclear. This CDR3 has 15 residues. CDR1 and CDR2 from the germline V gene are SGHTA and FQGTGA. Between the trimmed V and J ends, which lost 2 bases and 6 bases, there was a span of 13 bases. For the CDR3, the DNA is TGTGCCAGCAGCTTAGTGCCTTCTAGTCCCGGGGAGCTGTTTTTT. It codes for CASSLVPSSPGELFF.

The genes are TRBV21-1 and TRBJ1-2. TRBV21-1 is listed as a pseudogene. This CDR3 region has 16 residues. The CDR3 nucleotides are TGTGCCAGCAGCAAAGCAAGGAGACTGTTGAGCTATGGCTACACCTTC. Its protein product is CASSKARRLLSYGYTF.

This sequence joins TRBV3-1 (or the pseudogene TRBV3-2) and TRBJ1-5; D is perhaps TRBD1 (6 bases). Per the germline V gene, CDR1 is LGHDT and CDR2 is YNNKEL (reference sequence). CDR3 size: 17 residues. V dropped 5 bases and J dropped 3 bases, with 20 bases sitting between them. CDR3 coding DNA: TGTGCCAGCAGCAAACTCTTACAGGGAAGTTTCAATCAGCCCCAGCATTTT. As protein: CASSKLLQGSFNQPQHF.

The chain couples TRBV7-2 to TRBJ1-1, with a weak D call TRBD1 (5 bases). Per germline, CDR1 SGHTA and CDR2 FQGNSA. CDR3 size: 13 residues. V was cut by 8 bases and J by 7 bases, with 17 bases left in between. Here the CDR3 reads CASAGRGGDEAFF. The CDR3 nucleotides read TGTGCCAGCGCCGGTAGGGGAGGGGATGAAGCTTTCTTT.

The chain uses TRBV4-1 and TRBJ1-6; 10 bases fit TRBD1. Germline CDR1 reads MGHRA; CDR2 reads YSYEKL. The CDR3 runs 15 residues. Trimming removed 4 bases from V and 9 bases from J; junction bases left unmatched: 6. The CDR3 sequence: CASSLGQGGVSPLHF. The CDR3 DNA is TGCGCCAGCAGCCTAGGACAGGGGGGTGTTTCACCCCTCCACTTT.

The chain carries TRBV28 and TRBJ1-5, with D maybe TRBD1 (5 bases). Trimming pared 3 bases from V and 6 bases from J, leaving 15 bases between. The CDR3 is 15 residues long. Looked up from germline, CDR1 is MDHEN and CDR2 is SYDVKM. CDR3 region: CASSFVKFQGQPQHF. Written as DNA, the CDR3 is TGTGCCAGCAGTTTTGTTAAGTTCCAGGGTCAGCCCCAGCATTTT. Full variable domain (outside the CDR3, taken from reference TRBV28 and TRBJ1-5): DVKVTQSSRYLVKRTGEKVFLECVQDMDHENMFWYRQDPGLGLRLIYFSYDVKMKEKGDIPEGYSVSREKKERFSLILESASTNQTSMYLCASSFVKFQGQPQHFGDGTRLSIL.

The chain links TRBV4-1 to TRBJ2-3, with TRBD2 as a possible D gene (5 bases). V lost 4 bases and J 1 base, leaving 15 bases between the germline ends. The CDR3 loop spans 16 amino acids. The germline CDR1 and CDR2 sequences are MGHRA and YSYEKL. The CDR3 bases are TGCGCCAGCAGCCTCATAGGAGGATCGGGCACAGATACGCAGTATTTT. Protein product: CASSLIGGSGTDTQYF.

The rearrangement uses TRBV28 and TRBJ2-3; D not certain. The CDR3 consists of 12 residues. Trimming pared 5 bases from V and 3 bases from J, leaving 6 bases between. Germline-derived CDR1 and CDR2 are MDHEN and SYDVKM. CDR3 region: CASSQRTDTQYF. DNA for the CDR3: TGTGCCAGCAGTCAGAGGACAGATACGCAGTATTTT.

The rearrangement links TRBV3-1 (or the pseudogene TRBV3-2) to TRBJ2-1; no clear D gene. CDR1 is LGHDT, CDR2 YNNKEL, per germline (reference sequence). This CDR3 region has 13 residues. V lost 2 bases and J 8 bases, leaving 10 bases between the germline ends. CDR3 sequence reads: CASSQSASHEQFF. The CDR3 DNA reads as TGTGCCAGCAGCCAAAGCGCGAGCCATGAGCAGTTCTTC.

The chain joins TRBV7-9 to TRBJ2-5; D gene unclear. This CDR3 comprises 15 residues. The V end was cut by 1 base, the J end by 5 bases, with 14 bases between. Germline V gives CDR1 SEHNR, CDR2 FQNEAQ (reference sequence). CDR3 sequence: CASSLGRELRETQYF. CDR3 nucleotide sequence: TGTGCCAGCAGCTTAGGCCGAGAGTTGAGGGAGACCCAGTACTTC.

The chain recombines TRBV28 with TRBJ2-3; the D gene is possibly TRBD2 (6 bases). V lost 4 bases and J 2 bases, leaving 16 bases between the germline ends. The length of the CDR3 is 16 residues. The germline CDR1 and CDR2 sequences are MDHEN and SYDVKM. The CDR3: CASSSLGSGATDTQYF. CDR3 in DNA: TGTGCCAGCAGTTCCCTCGGGAGCGGAGCCACAGATACGCAGTATTTT.

The CDR3 reads CASSMGQGVSYEQYF. CDR3 nucleotide sequence: TGTGCCAGTAGTATGGGACAGGGGGTCTCCTACGAGCAGTACTTC. V is TRBV19 and J is TRBJ2-7; 11 positions match TRBD1. The CDR3 is made up of 15 amino acids. CDR1 is LNHDA and CDR2 is SQIVND in the germline V gene (reference sequence). V shed 3 bases and J 0 bases; nucleotides not matched to a gene: 1.

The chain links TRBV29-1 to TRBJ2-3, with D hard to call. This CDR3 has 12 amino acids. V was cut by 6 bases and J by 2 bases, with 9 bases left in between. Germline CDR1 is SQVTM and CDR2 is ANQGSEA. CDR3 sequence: CSVPLSTDTQYF. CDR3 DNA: TGCAGCGTCCCCCTTTCCACAGATACGCAGTATTTT.

CDR3 sequence: CASSPGQSRRGYTF. The CDR3 DNA sequence: TGTGCCAGCAGCCCAGGACAGTCACGTCGGGGCTACACCTTC. This chain uses TRBV5-6 with TRBJ1-2; maybe TRBD1 (6 bases). V lost 4 bases, J lost 8 bases, and 18 bases lay in between. From germline, CDR1 is SGHDT and CDR2 YYEEEE. The CDR3 runs to 14 residues.